The 17 T cell receptor beta chains below all came from one sample that was sequenced in a study of T cell responses to AZD1222 COVID-19 vaccine. Method: immunoSEQ multiplex PCR; TCRdb's copy keeps in-frame clones and lacks some. The repertoire holds about 70,000 clones, with 84% as singletons. The sample here was peripheral blood, taken on day 0 of AZD1222 vaccination. Source of these receptors: an adult in good health.

The rearrangement links TRBV29-1 to TRBJ1-1; D is perhaps TRBD1 (5 bases). This CDR3 contains 13 residues. Germline loops: CDR1 SQVTM, CDR2 ANQGSEA. The CDR3 loop is CIPSDNMNTEAFF. The CDR3 DNA sequence: TGCATACCCTCGGACAATATGAACACTGAAGCTTTCTTT.

This chain connects TRBV2 to TRBJ1-6; no reliable D call. Germline values: CDR1 SNHLY, CDR2 FYNNEI. V lost 3 bases to trimming and J lost 7 bases, with 13 bases between them. The CDR3 is 15 residues long. This CDR3 reads CASSEQPNSNSPLHF. The CDR3 coding sequence is TGTGCCAGCAGTGAGCAGCCCAATAGCAATTCACCCCTCCACTTT.

This sequence joins TRBV6-2 or TRBV6-3 and TRBJ1-2; 7 nucleotides agree with TRBD1. The ends lost 2 bases at V and 4 bases at J; junction bases unmatched: 4. This CDR3 comprises 14 residues. The germline V gene has CDR1 MNHEY and CDR2 SVGEGT. CDR3: CASSYRQGGYGYTF. The CDR3 DNA sequence: TGTGCCAGCAGTTACCGACAGGGAGGCTATGGCTACACCTTC.

The rearrangement links TRBV9 to TRBJ1-2; D unresolved. The germline V gene encodes CDR1 SGDLS and CDR2 YYNGEE. The CDR3 length is 13 residues. V lost 6 bases, J lost 4 bases, and 13 bases lay in between. The DNA for the CDR3 is TGTGCCAGCACCCCGGACGGAGTCTATGGCTACACCTTC. Amino acids: CASTPDGVYGYTF. The whole variable domain, remainder taken from reference TRBV9 and TRBJ1-2, is DSGVTQTPKHLITATGQRVTLRCSPRSGDLSVYWYQQSLDQGLQFLIQYYNGEERAKGNILERFSAQQFPDLHSELNLSSLELGDSALYFCASTPDGVYGYTFGSGTRLTVV.

The chain employs TRBV6-5 and TRBJ1-3; possible D gene TRBD1, 5 bases. CDR3 length equals 15 residues. V lost 6 bases to trimming and J lost 1 base, with 13 bases between them. The germline V gene encodes CDR1 MNHEY and CDR2 SVGAGI. In nucleotides, the CDR3 is TGTGCCAGCAGACCCCAGGGAGTGTCTGGAAACACCATATATTTT. This gives the protein CASRPQGVSGNTIYF.

The chain recombines TRBV7-9 with TRBJ2-1; 9 bases fit TRBD1. J gave up 4 bases and V 5 bases, and 12 bases lay outside the gene matches. Germline-derived CDR1 and CDR2 are SEHNR and FQNEAQ (reference sequence). This CDR3 comprises 17 residues. This chain's CDR3 is CASSHSVPGQGYNEQFF. The CDR3 DNA is TGTGCCAGCAGCCACTCTGTACCGGGACAGGGATACAATGAGCAGTTCTTC. The variable domain in full, with the rest retrieved from reference TRBV7-9 and TRBJ2-1, is DTGVSQNPRHKITKRGQNVTFRCDPISEHNRLYWYRQTLGQGPEFLTYFQNEAQLEKSRLLSDRFSAERPKGSFSTLEIQRTEQGDSAMYLCASSHSVPGQGYNEQFFGPGTRLTVL.

This sequence joins TRBV28 and TRBJ2-7; TRBD2 might be the D (6 bases). The CDR3 runs 15 residues. Per the germline V gene, CDR1 is MDHEN and CDR2 is SYDVKM. Trimming took off 2 bases at V and 1 base at J, with 12 bases between the two ends. CDR3 in amino acids: CASSLPRGKSYEQYF. The CDR3 DNA reads TGTGCCAGCAGTTTACCCCGGGGGAAGTCCTACGAGCAGTACTTC. Complete variable domain (other parts from reference TRBV28 and TRBJ2-7): DVKVTQSSRYLVKRTGEKVFLECVQDMDHENMFWYRQDPGLGLRLIYFSYDVKMKEKGDIPEGYSVSREKKERFSLILESASTNQTSMYLCASSLPRGKSYEQYFGPGTRLTVT.

The chain carries TRBV5-4 and TRBJ2-7; D is tentatively TRBD1 or TRBD2 (6 bases each). Germline V lookup: CDR1 SGHNT, CDR2 YYREEE (reference sequence). The CDR3 is made up of 15 amino acids. V lost 5 bases and J lost 1, with 16 bases in between. The CDR3, as DNA: TGTGCCAGCAGTTCTGCTGAGGGGGGTTCCTACGAGCAGTACTTC. Protein sequence: CASSSAEGGSYEQYF.

The chain links TRBV3-1 (or the pseudogene TRBV3-2) to TRBJ2-5, with TRBD2 as a possible D gene (5 bases). The CDR3 length is 15 residues. V lost 0 bases and J 5 bases, leaving 13 bases between the germline ends. Germline V gene lookup returns CDR1 LGHDT and CDR2 YNNKEL (reference sequence). CDR3 in amino acids: CASSQEVSQRETQYF. The DNA for the CDR3 is TGTGCCAGCAGCCAAGAAGTAAGCCAGCGGGAGACCCAGTACTTC.

The chain couples TRBV27 to TRBJ1-2, with a possible D match to TRBD1 (5 bases). The CDR3 has 17 amino acids. Trimming took 5 bases from V and 4 from J, leaving 23 bases between them. Germline V gene lookup returns CDR1 MNHEY and CDR2 SMNVEV (reference sequence). CDR3 region: CASSPLWGGRKTYGYTF. The CDR3 bases are TGTGCCAGCAGTCCCCTCTGGGGGGGTCGAAAAACCTATGGCTACACCTTC.

Details on this clone: One end of the junction does not line up with germline, which may come from a read error. The chain couples TRBV7-8 to TRBJ2-6; D may match TRBD1 or TRBD2 (7 bases each). The germline V gene encodes CDR1 SGHVS and CDR2 FQNEAQ. The CDR3 totals 22 residues. This CDR3 is CVSSLAGYRVTGALSGANVLTF. The DNA for the CDR3 is TGTGTCAGCAGCTTAGCGGGTTATAGGGTAACAGGGGCACTCTCTGGGGCCAACGTCCTGACTTTC.

The chain carries TRBV28 and TRBJ1-2; no definite D call. There are 14 residues in the CDR3. Germline-derived CDR1 and CDR2 are MDHEN and SYDVKM. Trimming stripped 4 bases from V and 5 bases from J, with 14 bases between. CDR3 in DNA: TGTGCCAGCAGTTCCCTTAGGTACGGATATGGCTACACCTTC. It codes for CASSSLRYGYGYTF.

This chain links TRBV5-6 with TRBJ1-4, with D perhaps TRBD1 (6 bases). The CDR3 is 13 amino acids. The germline V gene encodes CDR1 SGHDT and CDR2 YYEEEE. Trimming took 2 bases from V and 8 from J, leaving 10 bases between them. CDR3 region: CASSFSGEEKLFF. CDR3 sequence (DNA): TGTGCCAGCAGCTTTTCAGGGGAAGAAAAACTGTTTTTT.

This clone qualifies as medium-sized (0.01 to 0.1%). The chain joins TRBV27 to TRBJ1-1; 7 positions match TRBD1. Germline trimming cut 2 bases from V and 0 bases from J; bases unmatched to any gene: 6. This CDR3 has 16 amino acids. Germline V lookup: CDR1 MNHEY, CDR2 SMNVEV (reference sequence). Here the CDR3 DNA reads TGTGCCAGCAGTTTAACGACAGGGCGGATGAACACTGAAGCTTTCTTT. It codes for CASSLTTGRMNTEAFF.

V usage is TRBV28 and J usage is TRBJ1-2; TRBD1 matches at 7 bases. The V and J ends lost 6 bases and 2 bases, in that order; junction bases with no gene match: 3. This CDR3 has 13 residues. Germline CDR1 and CDR2: MDHEN and SYDVKM. CDR3 region: CASSPTGNYGYTF. The CDR3 bases are TGTGCCAGCAGCCCGACAGGGAACTATGGCTACACCTTC.

This sequence joins TRBV18 and TRBJ1-2, with D possibly matching TRBD1 (5 bases). V lost 3 bases and J lost 1, with 9 bases in between. Per germline, CDR1 KGHSH and CDR2 LQKENI. CDR3 length: 14 amino acids. Here the CDR3 reads CASSPTQGNYGYTF. The DNA for the CDR3 is TGTGCCAGCTCACCTACGCAGGGTAACTATGGCTACACCTTC.

J is TRBJ1-1 and V is TRBV25-1; TRBD1 is a possible D gene (6 bases). The CDR3 is made up of 13 amino acids. Germline assignment: CDR1 MGHDK and CDR2 SYGVNS. V lost 8 bases and J lost 3, with 13 bases in between. The CDR3 DNA reads TGTGCCAGCTCGCGAGGGGGGTACACTGAAGCTTTCTTT. Translated, it gives CASSRGGYTEAFF.